The entry below describes one T cell receptor (beta chain). Antigen: not known. These data belong to a study of human T cells and chemical hapten exposure. Per the germline V gene, CDR1 is SGHVS and CDR2 is FQNEAQ. V shed 0 bases and J shed 5 bases, with 11 bases lying between them. The CDR3 runs 14 residues. Study results and limitations: Expanded TCR sets contained significantly more large CDR3 similarity clusters than controls.

The library tagged individual cDNA molecules with unique molecular identifiers. TCRdb called the RACE reads again in MiXCR, with one record for every CDR3 protein. The profile shows 27,000 or so distinct CDR3 sequences, 5.8% of them singletons. Indicated time point: patch test 3, about 24 weeks after DPC sensitization. Treatment here: therapeutic diphenylcyclopropenone sensitization with weekly scalp DPC. This sequence originates from a man under 40 with alopecia areata. Some clones in this sample may be carry-over from other donors' samples. The specimen comprised whole blood, sampled in connection with sensitization to the hapten diphenylcyclopropenone (DPC). J is TRBJ2-7 and V is TRBV7-8; the D call may be TRBD1 or TRBD2 (6 bases each). CDR3 residues: CASSLADGGNEQYF. CDR3 in DNA: TGTGCCAGCAGCTTAGCGGACGGGGGCAACGAGCAGTACTTC.